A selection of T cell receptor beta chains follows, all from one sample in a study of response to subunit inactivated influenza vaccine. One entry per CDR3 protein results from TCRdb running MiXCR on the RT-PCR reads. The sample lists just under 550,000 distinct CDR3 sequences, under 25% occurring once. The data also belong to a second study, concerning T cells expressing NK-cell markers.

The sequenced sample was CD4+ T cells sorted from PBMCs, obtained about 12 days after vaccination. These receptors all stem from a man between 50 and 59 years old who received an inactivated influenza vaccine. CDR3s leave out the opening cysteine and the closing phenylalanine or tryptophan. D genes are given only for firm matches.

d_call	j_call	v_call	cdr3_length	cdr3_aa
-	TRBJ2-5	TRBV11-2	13	ASSLDAGAQETQY
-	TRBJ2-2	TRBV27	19	ASSFEGALGYQFANTGELF
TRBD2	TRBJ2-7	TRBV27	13	ASSTLLAPSYEQY
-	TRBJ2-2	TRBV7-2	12	ASSLVRVTGELF
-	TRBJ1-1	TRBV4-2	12	ASSQVKGNTEAF
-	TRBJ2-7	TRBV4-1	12	ASSQPGHLYEQY
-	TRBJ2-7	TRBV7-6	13	ASSSVVQAGGEQY
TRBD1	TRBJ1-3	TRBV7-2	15	ASRQGGQGVAENTIY
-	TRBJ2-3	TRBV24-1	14	ATSDSQGRITDTQY
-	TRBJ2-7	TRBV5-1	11	ASSLGRDGEQY
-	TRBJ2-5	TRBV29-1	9	SVKKGETQY
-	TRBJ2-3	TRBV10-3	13	AISVQGGSTDTQY
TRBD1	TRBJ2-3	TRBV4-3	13	ASSQEHRGRDTQY
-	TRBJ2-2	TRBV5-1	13	ASSSLPSGTGELF
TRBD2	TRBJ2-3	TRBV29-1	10	SVAQGLRPQY
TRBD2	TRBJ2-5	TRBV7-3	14	ASSLGLAGDQETQY
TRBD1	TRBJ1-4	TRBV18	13	ASSPSGGVYEKLF
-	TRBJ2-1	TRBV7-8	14	ASSLDPGARNNEQF
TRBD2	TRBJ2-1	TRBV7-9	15	ASSLVTSGTSYNEQF
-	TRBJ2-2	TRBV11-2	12	ASRLGSDTGELF
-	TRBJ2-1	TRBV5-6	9	ASTSRVEQF
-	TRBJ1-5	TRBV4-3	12	ASSQDYSNQPQH
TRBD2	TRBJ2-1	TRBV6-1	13	ASTSGQVSYNEQF
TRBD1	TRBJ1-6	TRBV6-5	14	ASSYTGVNNNSPLH
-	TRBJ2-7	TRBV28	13	ASSDQRSRYYEQY
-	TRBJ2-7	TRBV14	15	ASSAHRDLIRPAEQY
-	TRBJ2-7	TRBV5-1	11	ASSFDPSYEQY
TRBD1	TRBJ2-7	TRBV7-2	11	ASTPGTAYEQY
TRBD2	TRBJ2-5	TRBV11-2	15	ASSLTKASGRRETQY
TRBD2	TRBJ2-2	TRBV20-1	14	SAQAGGLADTGELF
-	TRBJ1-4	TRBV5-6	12	ASSRGGVSEKLF
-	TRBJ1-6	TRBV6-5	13	ASSYSVQLNSPLH
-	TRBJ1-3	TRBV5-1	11	ASSLDIGNTIY
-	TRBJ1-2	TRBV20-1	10	SAVGEDYGYT